This T cell receptor (beta chain) was observed in a study of T cell responses to AZD1222 COVID-19 vaccine. Overall study findings and caveats: Recipients of two AZD1222 doses showed rising Spike-specific TCR breadth and depth.

In this sample, this clone turned up a few times. Antigen: not known. There are 16 residues in the CDR3. Germline values: CDR1 SQVTM, CDR2 ANQGSEA. V lost 7 bases and J lost 8, with 27 bases in between. TCRdb's copy holds only in-frame clones and misses some; the assay was immunoSEQ multiplex PCR. The sample has some 200,000 clones; approximately 91% are singletons. The material sequenced was peripheral blood, taken on day 0 of AZD1222 vaccination. The rearrangement links TRBV29-1 to TRBJ1-3; TRBD1 is a possible D gene (6 bases). This sequence originates from an adult in good health. CDR3 sequence: CSALAGPRGSKDTIYF. CDR3 nucleotide sequence: TGCAGCGCCTTGGCCGGGCCCAGGGGAAGTAAGGACACCATATATTTT.